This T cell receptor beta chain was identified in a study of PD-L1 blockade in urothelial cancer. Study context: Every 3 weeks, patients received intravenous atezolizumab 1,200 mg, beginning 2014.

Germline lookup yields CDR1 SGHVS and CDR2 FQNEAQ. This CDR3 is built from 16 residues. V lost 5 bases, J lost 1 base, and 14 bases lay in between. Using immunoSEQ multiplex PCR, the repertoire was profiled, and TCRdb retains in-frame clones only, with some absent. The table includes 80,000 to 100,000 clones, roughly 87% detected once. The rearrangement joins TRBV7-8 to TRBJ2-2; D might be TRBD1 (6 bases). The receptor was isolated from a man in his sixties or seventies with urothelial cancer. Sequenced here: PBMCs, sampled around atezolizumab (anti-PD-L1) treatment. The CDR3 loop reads CASSIPTGQNTGELFF. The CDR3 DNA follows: TGTGCCAGCAGCATACCGACAGGTCAGAACACCGGGGAGCTGTTTTTT.